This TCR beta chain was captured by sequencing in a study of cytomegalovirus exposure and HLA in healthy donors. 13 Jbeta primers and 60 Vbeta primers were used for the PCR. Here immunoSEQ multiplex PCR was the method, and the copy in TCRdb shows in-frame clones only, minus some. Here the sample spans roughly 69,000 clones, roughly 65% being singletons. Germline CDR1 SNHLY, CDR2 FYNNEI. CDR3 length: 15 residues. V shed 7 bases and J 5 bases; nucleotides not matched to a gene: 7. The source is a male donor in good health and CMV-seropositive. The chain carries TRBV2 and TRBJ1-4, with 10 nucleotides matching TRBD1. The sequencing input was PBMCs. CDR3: CASTLLGQGNEKLFF. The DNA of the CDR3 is TGTGCCAGCACTCTCCTGGGACAGGGGAATGAAAAACTGTTTTTT.